These 21 T cell receptor beta chains were all obtained from the same sample, sequenced in a study of T cell responses to AZD1222 COVID-19 vaccine. Generated by immunoSEQ multiplex PCR, the TCRdb table keeps only in-frame clones and is missing some. The sample lists some 95,000 clones; 86% were seen once. The sequencing here drew on peripheral blood, taken on day 0 of AZD1222 vaccination. The receptors derive from an adult in good health.

This chain joins TRBV6-5 and TRBJ2-5; D gene ambiguous. The ends were cut back, 6 bases at V and 4 bases at J, with 12 bases in the middle. This CDR3 has 13 residues. Germline loops: CDR1 MNHEY, CDR2 SVGAGI. The chain's CDR3 is CASSHHPGETQYF. CDR3 coding DNA: TGTGCCAGCAGCCACCACCCCGGAGAGACCCAGTACTTC.

This chain connects TRBV16 to TRBJ1-4, with TRBD1 as a possible D gene (5 bases). The V end was cut by 0 bases, the J end by 5 bases, with 10 bases between. The germline CDR1 and CDR2 sequences are KGHSY and FQNENV. CDR3 length equals 15 residues. CDR3 amino acids: CASSQSGGLNEKLFF. CDR3 in DNA: TGTGCCAGCAGCCAATCGGGGGGATTGAATGAAAAACTGTTTTTT.

This chain joins TRBV4-1 and TRBJ1-2; D unclear. The V end was cut by 0 bases, the J end by 12 bases, with 14 bases between. This CDR3 region has 13 residues. Germline assignment: CDR1 MGHRA and CDR2 YSYEKL. The CDR3 protein is CASSQDLHRVHTF. Here the CDR3 DNA reads TGCGCCAGCAGCCAAGATCTCCATAGGGTGCACACCTTC.

The chain combines TRBV19 with TRBJ1-1; D remains unclear. Deletions cut 3 bases from V and 1 base from J, with 6 bases between. From germline, CDR1 is LNHDA and CDR2 SQIVND (reference sequence). This CDR3 spans 13 amino acids. The CDR3 bases are TGTGCCAGTAGTATGACGGAGAACACTGAAGCTTTCTTT. Translated, it gives CASSMTENTEAFF.

This chain connects TRBV5-8 to TRBJ2-2; 11 nucleotides match TRBD2. Germline trimming cut 1 base from V and 3 bases from J; bases unmatched to any gene: 2. The CDR3 is made up of 16 amino acids. In germline, CDR1 is SGHTS, CDR2 YDEGEE. The CDR3 DNA sequence: TGTGCCAGCAGCTTGTCACTAGCGGGAGACACCGGGGAGCTGTTTTTT. It encodes CASSLSLAGDTGELFF.

CDR3 bases: TGTGCCAGCAGAAATATGGGAGGGGATGGTCAGCCCCAGCATTTT. This sequence encodes CASRNMGGDGQPQHF. The chain joins TRBV2 to TRBJ1-5, with a possible D match to TRBD1 (5 bases). CDR3 length equals 15 residues. Looked up from germline, CDR1 is SNHLY and CDR2 is FYNNEI. The germline V and J ends were trimmed by 6 bases and 6 bases, with 18 bases remaining between them.

This clone was seen just once. J is TRBJ2-5 and V is TRBV11-2; D ambiguous. Deletions cut 5 bases from V and 4 bases from J, with 5 bases between. Germline V gene lookup returns CDR1 SGHAT and CDR2 FQNNGV. The CDR3 length is 11 residues. The CDR3 sequence: CASSTIETQYF. The DNA for the CDR3 is TGTGCCAGCAGCACTATAGAGACCCAGTACTTC.

The CDR3 region is CASSLNSNQPQHF. The CDR3 nucleotides are TGTGCCAGCAGCTTAAATAGCAATCAGCCCCAGCATTTT. The chain employs TRBV11-1 and TRBJ1-5; no definite D call. Germline CDR1 reads SGHAT; CDR2 reads FQDESV (reference sequence). The V end lost 2 bases, the J end lost 0 bases, and 2 bases lay between the germline ends. The CDR3 length is 13 residues.

The chain combines TRBV24-1 with TRBJ2-5; D possibly uses TRBD1 or TRBD2 (5 bases each). V lost 6 bases and J 1 base, leaving 8 bases between the germline ends. There are 13 residues in the CDR3. Germline CDR1 reads KGHDR; CDR2 reads SFDVKD. The CDR3 protein is CATSPGPQETQYF. The CDR3 nucleotides read TGTGCCACCAGTCCGGGACCCCAAGAGACCCAGTACTTC.

The chain employs TRBV28 and TRBJ1-6, with a tentative D call TRBD1 (5 bases). V lost 7 bases, J lost 3 bases, and 10 bases lay in between. Looked up from germline, CDR1 is MDHEN and CDR2 is SYDVKM. This CDR3 is 14 amino acids long. The CDR3 DNA reads TGTGCCAGCACAAAGGGACTCTATAATTCACCCCTCCACTTT. This codes for CASTKGLYNSPLHF.

CDR3 region: CATSRSTSGPYNEQFF. In nucleotides, the CDR3 is TGTGCCACCAGCAGATCGACTAGCGGGCCCTACAATGAGCAGTTCTTC. This chain uses TRBV15 with TRBJ2-1, with TRBD2 identical over 10 bases. The CDR3 is 16 residues long. The germline CDR1 and CDR2 sequences are LNHNV and YYDKDF (reference sequence). Unmatched junction bases numbered 3, after V lost 2 bases and J lost 2 bases.

The CDR3 sequence is CASSLPGGQPQHF. The CDR3 nucleotides are TGTGCCAGCAGCTTGCCAGGGGGCCAGCCCCAGCATTTT. The V gene is TRBV5-8, the J gene TRBJ1-5; 8 positions agree with TRBD1. After removal of 1 base from V and 7 bases from J, the junction contained 1 base not matched to a gene. The germline V gene has CDR1 SGHTS and CDR2 YDEGEE. The CDR3 runs 13 residues.

The chain has TRBV10-3 and TRBJ1-3; 7 bases are shared with TRBD1. Germline V gene data show CDR1 as ENHRY and CDR2 as SYGVKD. Trimming cost V 5 bases and J 0 bases; bases outside gene matches: 7. CDR3 length: 16 residues. The CDR3 DNA sequence: TGTGCCATCAGTACCGGGAGACAGGGCTCTGGAAACACCATATATTTT. Protein product: CAISTGRQGSGNTIYF.

The chain couples TRBV18 to TRBJ1-4; D uncertain. V was cut by 0 bases and J by 4 bases, with 9 bases left in between. Germline CDR1 KGHSH, CDR2 LQKENI. This CDR3 comprises 15 residues. The CDR3 nucleotides are TGTGCCAGCTCACCACCAGGAATGGATAATGAAAAACTGTTTTTT. Its translation: CASSPPGMDNEKLFF. Variable domain in full (rest from reference TRBV18 and TRBJ1-4): NAGVMQNPRHLVRRRGQEARLRCSPMKGHSHVYWYRQLPEEGLKFMVYLQKENIIDESGMPKERFSAEFPKEGPSILRIQQVVRGDSAAYFCASSPPGMDNEKLFFGSGTQLSVL.

The chain is built from TRBV19 and TRBJ2-5; no definite D call. The CDR3 length is 13 residues. Germline V lookup: CDR1 LNHDA, CDR2 SQIVND (reference sequence). The ends were cut back, 1 base at V and 3 bases at J, with 6 bases in the middle. CDR3 protein: CASSIVGKETQYF. CDR3 sequence (DNA): TGTGCCAGTAGTATAGTAGGAAAAGAGACCCAGTACTTC.

The V call is TRBV25-1, the J call TRBJ2-7, with D unclear. V gave up 4 bases and J gave up 4 bases, with 17 bases separating them. Germline CDR1 MGHDK, CDR2 SYGVNS. This CDR3 is 15 amino acids long. The CDR3 region is CASSVSGASRYEQYF. CDR3 in DNA: TGTGCCAGCAGTGTATCCGGTGCCAGTCGGTACGAGCAGTACTTC.

This clone occurred a few times. The chain employs TRBV6-5 and TRBJ2-2, with D perhaps matching TRBD1 or TRBD2 (5 bases each). Germline V gene lookup returns CDR1 MNHEY and CDR2 SVGAGI. The CDR3 runs to 15 residues. V was shortened by 7 bases and J by 3 bases, with 15 bases between the two germline ends. The CDR3 loop reads CASIHRDPYTGELFF. The CDR3 nucleotides are TGTGCCAGCATCCACCGGGACCCCTACACCGGGGAGCTGTTTTTT.

The chain recombines TRBV5-1 with TRBJ2-5; 7 bases are shared with TRBD2. Germline lookup yields CDR1 SGHRS and CDR2 YFSETQ. Trimming cost V 7 bases and J 5 bases; bases outside gene matches: 11. The CDR3 has 14 residues. The CDR3 DNA reads TGCGCCAGCCCTTCGGGGGGTTTTACGGAGACCCAGTACTTC. Its protein product is CASPSGGFTETQYF.

The genes are TRBV6-5 and TRBJ1-2; 10 bases fit TRBD1. This CDR3 is 14 amino acids long. The germline V gene has CDR1 MNHEY and CDR2 SVGAGI. With V trimmed by 6 bases and J by 4 bases, 5 bases remained unmatched. CDR3: CASRMTGGGYGYTF. DNA for the CDR3: TGTGCCAGCAGGATGACAGGGGGCGGCTATGGCTACACCTTC.

The rearrangement links TRBV7-9 to TRBJ1-1; D is undetermined. Trimming removed 5 bases at V and 0 bases at J, with 22 bases between. CDR3 length: 18 amino acids. Germline V gives CDR1 SEHNR, CDR2 FQNEAQ (reference sequence). For the CDR3, the DNA is TGTGCCAGCAGCCCCATGTTGGGCGGCCCTCAAATGAACACTGAAGCTTTCTTT. Its translation is CASSPMLGGPQMNTEAFF.

The chain couples TRBV7-3 to TRBJ2-3; D is undetermined. Trimming pared 5 bases from V and 5 bases from J, leaving 11 bases between. This CDR3 region has 13 residues. Germline values: CDR1 SGHTA, CDR2 FQGTGA. The CDR3 region is CASSAHRGDTQYF. Here the CDR3 DNA reads TGTGCCAGCAGCGCCCACAGAGGAGATACGCAGTATTTT. The variable domain in full, with the rest retrieved from reference TRBV7-3 and TRBJ2-3, is GAGVSQTPSNKVTEKGKYVELRCDPISGHTALYWYRQSLGQGPEFLIYFQGTGAADDSGLPNDRFFAVRPEGSVSTLKIQRTERGDSAVYLCASSAHRGDTQYFGPGTRLTVL.